This T cell receptor (beta chain) was recorded in a study of T cell repertoires in cytomegalovirus infection. About the research overall: Indications came from public TCR beta signatures; they pointed to CMV infection and to a matching HLA type.

Notes on this clonotype: Its antigen remains unknown.

Germline CDR1 and CDR2: SGHTA and FQGTGA. This CDR3 has 13 residues. V lost 1 base and J lost 5, with 7 bases in between. Notes on the study in general: The ex vivo response was dominated by HLA-C-restricted CMV-specific TCR beta clonotypes. Cumulative frequency of public TCR beta families picked out carriers of CMV plus the relevant HLA.

TCRdb called the reads again in MiXCR, with one record for every CDR3 protein. Among 45,000 to 55,000 distinct CDR3 sequences listed, about a fifth were seen once. This TCR was recovered from a human donor in good health (CMV status not recorded). Some clones in this sample may be carry-over from other donors' samples. The chain uses TRBV7-3 and TRBJ2-3; no definite D call. The material sequenced was CD8+ T cells from cultured PBMCs, taken from culture after CMV antigen stimulation. CDR3 sequence: CASSLNAVDTQYF. The DNA of the CDR3 is TGTGCCAGCAGCTTAAATGCGGTAGATACGCAGTATTTT.